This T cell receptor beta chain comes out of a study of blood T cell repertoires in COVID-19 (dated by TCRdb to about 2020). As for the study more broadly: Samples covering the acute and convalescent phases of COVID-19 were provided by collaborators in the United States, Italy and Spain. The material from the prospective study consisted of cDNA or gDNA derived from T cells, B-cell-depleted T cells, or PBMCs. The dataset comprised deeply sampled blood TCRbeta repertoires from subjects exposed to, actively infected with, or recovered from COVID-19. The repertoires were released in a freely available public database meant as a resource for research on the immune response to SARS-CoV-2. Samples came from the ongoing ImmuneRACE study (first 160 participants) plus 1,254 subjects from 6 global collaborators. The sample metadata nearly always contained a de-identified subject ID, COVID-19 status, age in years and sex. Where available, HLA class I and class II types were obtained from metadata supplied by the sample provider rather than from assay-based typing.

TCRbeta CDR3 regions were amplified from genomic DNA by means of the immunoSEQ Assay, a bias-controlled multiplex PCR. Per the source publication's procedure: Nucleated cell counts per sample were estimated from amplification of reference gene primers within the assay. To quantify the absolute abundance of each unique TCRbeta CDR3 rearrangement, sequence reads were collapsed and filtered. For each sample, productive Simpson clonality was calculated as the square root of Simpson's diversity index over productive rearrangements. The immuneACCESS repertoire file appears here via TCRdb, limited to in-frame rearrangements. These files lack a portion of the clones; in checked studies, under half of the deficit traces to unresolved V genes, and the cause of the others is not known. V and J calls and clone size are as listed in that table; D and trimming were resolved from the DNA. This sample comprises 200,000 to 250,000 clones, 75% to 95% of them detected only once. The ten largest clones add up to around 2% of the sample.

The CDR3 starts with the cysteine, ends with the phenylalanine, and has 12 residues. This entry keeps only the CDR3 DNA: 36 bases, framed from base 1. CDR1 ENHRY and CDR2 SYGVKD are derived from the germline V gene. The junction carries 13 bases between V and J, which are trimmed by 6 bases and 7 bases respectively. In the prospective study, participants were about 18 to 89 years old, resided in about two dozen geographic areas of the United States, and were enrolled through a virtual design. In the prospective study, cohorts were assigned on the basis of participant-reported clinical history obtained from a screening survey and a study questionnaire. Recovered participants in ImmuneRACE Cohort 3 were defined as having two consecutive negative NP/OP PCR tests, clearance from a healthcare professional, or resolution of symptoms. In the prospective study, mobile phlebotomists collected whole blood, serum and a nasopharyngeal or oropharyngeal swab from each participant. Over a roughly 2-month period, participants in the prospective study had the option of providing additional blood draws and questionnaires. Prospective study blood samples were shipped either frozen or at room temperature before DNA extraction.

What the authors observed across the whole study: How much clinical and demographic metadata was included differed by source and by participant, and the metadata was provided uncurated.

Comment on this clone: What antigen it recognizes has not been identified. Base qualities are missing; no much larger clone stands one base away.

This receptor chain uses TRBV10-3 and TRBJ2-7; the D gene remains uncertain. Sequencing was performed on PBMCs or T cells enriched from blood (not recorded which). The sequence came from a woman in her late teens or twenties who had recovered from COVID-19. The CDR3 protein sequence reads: CAIRASSREQYF. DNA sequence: TGTGCCATCAGGGCTTCTTCCAGAGAGCAGTACTTC.